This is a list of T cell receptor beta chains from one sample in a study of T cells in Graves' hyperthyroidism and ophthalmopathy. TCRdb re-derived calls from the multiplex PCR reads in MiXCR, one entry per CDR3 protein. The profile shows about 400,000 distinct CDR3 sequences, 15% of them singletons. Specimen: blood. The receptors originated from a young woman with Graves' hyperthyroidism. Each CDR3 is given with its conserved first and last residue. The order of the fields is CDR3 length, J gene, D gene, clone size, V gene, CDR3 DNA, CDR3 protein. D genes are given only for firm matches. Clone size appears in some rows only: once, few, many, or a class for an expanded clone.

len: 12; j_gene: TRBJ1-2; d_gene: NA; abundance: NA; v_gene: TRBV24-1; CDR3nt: TGTGCCACCAGTGTTGGAGACTATGGCTACACCTTC; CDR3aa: CATSVGDYGYTF
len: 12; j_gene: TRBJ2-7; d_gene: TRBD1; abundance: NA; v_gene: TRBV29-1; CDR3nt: TGCAGCGTTAACAGGGGGGTAGCCGAGCAGTACTTC; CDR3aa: CSVNRGVAEQYF
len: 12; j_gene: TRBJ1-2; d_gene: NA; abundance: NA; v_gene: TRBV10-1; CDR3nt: TGCGCCAGCAGTGATTCAGACTATGGCTACACCTTC; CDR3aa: CASSDSDYGYTF
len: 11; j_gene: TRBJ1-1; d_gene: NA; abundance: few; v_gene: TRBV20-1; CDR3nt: TGCAGTGCTAGAGATCTGAGTGAAGCTTTCTTT; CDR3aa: CSARDLSEAFF
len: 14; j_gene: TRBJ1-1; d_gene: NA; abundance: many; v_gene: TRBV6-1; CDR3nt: TGTGCCAGCAGGAGAGGACAGTCAAACACTGAAGCTTTCTTT; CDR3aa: CASRRGQSNTEAFF
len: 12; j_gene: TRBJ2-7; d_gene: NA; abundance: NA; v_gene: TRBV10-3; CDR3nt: TGTGCCATCAGTGACGGATTCTACGAGCAGTACTTC; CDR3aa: CAISDGFYEQYF
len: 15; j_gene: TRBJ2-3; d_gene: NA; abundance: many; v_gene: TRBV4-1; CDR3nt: TGCGCCAGCAGCAAGCTAGGACTGAAGGCAGATACGCAGTATTTT; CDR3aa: CASSKLGLKADTQYF
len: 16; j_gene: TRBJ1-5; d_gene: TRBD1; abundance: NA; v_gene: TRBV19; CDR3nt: TGTGCCAGTACCTCCCGGACAGGGCTTAGCAATCAGCCCCAGCATTTT; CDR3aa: CASTSRTGLSNQPQHF
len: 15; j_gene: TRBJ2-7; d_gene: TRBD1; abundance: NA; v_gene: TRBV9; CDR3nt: TGTGCCAGCAGCGTATCCGGGACAGGGGTCTACGAGCAGTACTTC; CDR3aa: CASSVSGTGVYEQYF
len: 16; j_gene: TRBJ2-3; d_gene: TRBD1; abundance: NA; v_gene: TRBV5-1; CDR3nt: TGCGCCAGCAGCTTGGGACAGGGGGCGGGCACAGATACGCAGTATTTT; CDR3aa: CASSLGQGAGTDTQYF
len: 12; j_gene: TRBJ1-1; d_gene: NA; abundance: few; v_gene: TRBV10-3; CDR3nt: TGTGCCATCGGGGAAGGGAACACTGAAGCTTTCTTT; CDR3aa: CAIGEGNTEAFF
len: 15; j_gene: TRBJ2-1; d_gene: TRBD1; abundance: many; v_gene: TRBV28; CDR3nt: TGTGCCAGCAGCACACCGGGACAGTCCTACAATGAGCAGTTCTTC; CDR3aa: CASSTPGQSYNEQFF
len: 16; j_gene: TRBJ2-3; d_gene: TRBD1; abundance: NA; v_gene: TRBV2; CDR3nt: TGTGCCAGCAGTCGACAGGGGTCCCTTTTTACAGATACGCAGTATTTT; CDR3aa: CASSRQGSLFTDTQYF
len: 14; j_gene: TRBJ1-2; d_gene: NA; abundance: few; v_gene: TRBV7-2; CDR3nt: TGTGCCAGCAGCTTTGTTGGCGGGAACTATGGCTACACCTTC; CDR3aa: CASSFVGGNYGYTF
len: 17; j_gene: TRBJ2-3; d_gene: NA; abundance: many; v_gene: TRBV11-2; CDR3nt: TGTGCCAGCGGACCCGGGACCAAATTGATGAGCACAGATACGCAGTATTTT; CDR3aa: CASGPGTKLMSTDTQYF
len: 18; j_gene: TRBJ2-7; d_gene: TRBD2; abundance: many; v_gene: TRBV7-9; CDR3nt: TGTGCCAGCAGGAGAACCGGGACTAGCGGTCAACCAGGCTACGAGCAGTACTTC; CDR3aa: CASRRTGTSGQPGYEQYF
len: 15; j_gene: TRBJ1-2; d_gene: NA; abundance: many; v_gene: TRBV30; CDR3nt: TGTGCCTGGAGGCATGCCTCAGCCGCTAACTATGGCTACACCTTC; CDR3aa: CAWRHASAANYGYTF
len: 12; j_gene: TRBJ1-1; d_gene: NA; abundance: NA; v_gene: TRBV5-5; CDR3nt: TGTGCCAGCAGCCCCGTAGTCACTGAAGCTTTCTTT; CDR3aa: CASSPVVTEAFF
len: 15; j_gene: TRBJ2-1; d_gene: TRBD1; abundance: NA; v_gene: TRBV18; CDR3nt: TGTGCCAGCTCAACCGGGACAGGGGGCACAAATGAGCAGTTCTTC; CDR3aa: CASSTGTGGTNEQFF
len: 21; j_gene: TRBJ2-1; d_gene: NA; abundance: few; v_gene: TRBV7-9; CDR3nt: TGTGCCAGCAGATTAACACTACTGGGCGGGAGCGAGGGGGGGTCCTACAATGAGCAGTTCTTC; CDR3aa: CASRLTLLGGSEGGSYNEQFF
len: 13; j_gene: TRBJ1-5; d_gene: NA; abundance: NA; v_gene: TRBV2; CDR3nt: TGTACCAGCAGCGACGTGGGTAATCAGCCCCAGCATTTT; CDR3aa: CTSSDVGNQPQHF
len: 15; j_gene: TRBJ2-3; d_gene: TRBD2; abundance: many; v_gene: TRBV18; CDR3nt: TGTGCCAGCTCTTACAGGACTAGCGGGACTGATACGCAGTATTTT; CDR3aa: CASSYRTSGTDTQYF
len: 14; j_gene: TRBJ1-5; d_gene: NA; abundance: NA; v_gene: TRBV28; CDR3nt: TGTGCCAGCAGTTTACCGCTTCGTTATCAGCCCCAGCATTTT; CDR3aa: CASSLPLRYQPQHF
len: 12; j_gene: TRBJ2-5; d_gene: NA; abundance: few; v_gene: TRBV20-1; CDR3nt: TGCAGTGCTCCGACAGCATCAGAGACCCAGTACTTC; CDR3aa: CSAPTASETQYF
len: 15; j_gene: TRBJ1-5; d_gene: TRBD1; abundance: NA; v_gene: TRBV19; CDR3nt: TGTGCCAGTAGTAGCTACCGACAGGGTGTTCAGCCCCAGCATTTT; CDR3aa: CASSSYRQGVQPQHF
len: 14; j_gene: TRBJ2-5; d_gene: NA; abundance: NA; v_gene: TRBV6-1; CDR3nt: TGTGCCAGCAGCCGAGGGTTGCGACAAGAGACCCAGTACTTC; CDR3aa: CASSRGLRQETQYF
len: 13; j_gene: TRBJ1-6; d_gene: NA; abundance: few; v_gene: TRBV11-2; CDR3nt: TGTGCCAGCAGCTCAGGGACCGCCGTCCCCCTCCACTTT; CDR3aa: CASSSGTAVPLHF
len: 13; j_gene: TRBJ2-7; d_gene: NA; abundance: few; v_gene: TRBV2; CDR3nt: TGTGCCACCAGAGACAGCCCCCCTGACGAGCAGTACTTC; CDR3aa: CATRDSPPDEQYF
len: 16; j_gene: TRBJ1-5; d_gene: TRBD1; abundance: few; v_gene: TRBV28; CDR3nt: TGTGCCAGCAGTCCCCAGGGACAGAAGAGAAATCAGCCCCAGCATTTT; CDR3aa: CASSPQGQKRNQPQHF
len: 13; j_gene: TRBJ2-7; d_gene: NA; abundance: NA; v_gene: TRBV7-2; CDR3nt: TGTGCCAGCAGCAGGGCAGACTACTACGAGCAGTACTTC; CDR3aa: CASSRADYYEQYF
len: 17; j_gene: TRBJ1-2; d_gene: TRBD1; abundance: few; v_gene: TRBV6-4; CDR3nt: TGTGCCAGCAGTGAAGGAGGGGGCCCACACTCCAACTATGGCTACACCTTC; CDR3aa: CASSEGGGPHSNYGYTF
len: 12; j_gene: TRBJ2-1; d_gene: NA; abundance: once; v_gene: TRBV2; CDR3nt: TGTGCCAGCAGTGTTCAGCGAGCTGAGCAGTTCTTC; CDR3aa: CASSVQRAEQFF
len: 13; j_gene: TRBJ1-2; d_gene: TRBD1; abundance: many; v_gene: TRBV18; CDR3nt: TGTGCCAGCTCACCAGCATTAGGGGGCACAAGCACCTTC; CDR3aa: CASSPALGGTSTF
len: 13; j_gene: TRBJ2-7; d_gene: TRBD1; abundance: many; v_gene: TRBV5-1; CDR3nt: TGCGCCAGCGGGGACAGGGACTCCTACGAGCAGTACTTC; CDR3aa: CASGDRDSYEQYF
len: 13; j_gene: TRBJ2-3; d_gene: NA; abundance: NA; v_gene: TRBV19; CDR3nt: TGTGCCAGTATCGGGCAGGGCTCAGATACGCAGTATTTT; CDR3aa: CASIGQGSDTQYF
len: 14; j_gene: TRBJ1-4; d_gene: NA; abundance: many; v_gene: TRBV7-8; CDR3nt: TGTGCCAGCAGAACGGGGGCCTCTAATGAAAAACTGTTTTTT; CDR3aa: CASRTGASNEKLFF
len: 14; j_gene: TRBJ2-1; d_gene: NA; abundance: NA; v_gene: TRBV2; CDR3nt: TGTGCCAGCCAAAAACTCAGCTCGGGGAATGAGCAGTTCTTC; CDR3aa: CASQKLSSGNEQFF
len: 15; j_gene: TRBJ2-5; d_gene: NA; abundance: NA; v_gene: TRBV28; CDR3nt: TGTGCCAGCAGTGCTCTGCGGGGAGCCCAAGAGACCCAGTACTTC; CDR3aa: CASSALRGAQETQYF
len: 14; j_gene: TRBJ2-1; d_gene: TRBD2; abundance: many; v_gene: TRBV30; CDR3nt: TGTGCCTGGAGTCTAGGACTAGCGGGAGCTGAGCAGTTCTTC; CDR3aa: CAWSLGLAGAEQFF
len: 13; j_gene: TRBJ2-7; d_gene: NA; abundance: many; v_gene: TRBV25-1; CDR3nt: TGTGCCAGCAGTGAATTCGGGGAAAGTAAGCAGTACTTC; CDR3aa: CASSEFGESKQYF
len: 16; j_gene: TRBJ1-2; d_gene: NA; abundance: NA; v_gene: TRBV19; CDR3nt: TGTGCCAGTAACGAAAAGGGGACACGGGGGTCCTATGGCTACACCTTC; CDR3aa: CASNEKGTRGSYGYTF
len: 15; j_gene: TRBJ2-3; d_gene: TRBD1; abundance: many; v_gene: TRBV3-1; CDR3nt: TGTGCCAGCAGCCCACAGGGGGCGCTTACAGATACGCAGTATTTT; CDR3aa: CASSPQGALTDTQYF
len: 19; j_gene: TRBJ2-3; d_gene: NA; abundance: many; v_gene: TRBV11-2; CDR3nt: TGTGCCAGCAGCGGCCGCCGAAGAAGGGAGTCGACCCGCACCAGCACGCAGTATTTT; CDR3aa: CASSGRRRRESTRTSTQYF
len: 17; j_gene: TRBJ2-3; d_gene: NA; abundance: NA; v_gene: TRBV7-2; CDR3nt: TGTGCCAGCAGCTTAACGTTCTCGGGTTCTAGCACAGATACGCAGTATTTT; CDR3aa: CASSLTFSGSSTDTQYF
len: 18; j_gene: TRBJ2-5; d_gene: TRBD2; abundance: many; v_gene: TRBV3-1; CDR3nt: TGTGCCAGCAGCCAAGCCCTCTTCGGACTAGCGGTGGAAGAGACCCAGTACTTC; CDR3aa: CASSQALFGLAVEETQYF
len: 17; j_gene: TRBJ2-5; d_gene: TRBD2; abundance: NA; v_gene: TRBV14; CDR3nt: TGTGCCAGCAGCCAAGGACTAGCGGGAGGCCTCCAAGAGACCCAGTACTTC; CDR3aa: CASSQGLAGGLQETQYF
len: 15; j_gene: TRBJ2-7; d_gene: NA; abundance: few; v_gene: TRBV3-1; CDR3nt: TGTGCCAGCACCCCAGGAGGGATGACCTCCTACGAGCAGTACTTC; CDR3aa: CASTPGGMTSYEQYF
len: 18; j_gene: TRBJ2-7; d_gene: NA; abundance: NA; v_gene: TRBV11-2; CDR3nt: TGTGCCAGCAGCCCCGAACCCCCGGGAGCGACACTCTACAATGAGCAGTACTTC; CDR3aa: CASSPEPPGATLYNEQYF
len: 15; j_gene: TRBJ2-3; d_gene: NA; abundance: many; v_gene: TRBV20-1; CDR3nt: TGCAGTGCTAGATCAGGGGGGTCAAAGGCAGATACGCAGTATTTT; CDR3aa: CSARSGGSKADTQYF
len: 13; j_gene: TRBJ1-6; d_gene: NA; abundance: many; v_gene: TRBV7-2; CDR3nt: TGTGCCAGCAGGGGGATATATAATTCACCCCTCCACTTT; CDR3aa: CASRGIYNSPLHF
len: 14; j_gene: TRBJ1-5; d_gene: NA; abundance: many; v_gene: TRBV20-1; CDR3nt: TGCAGTGCTATCCGGGATCTCAGCAATCAGCCCCAGCATTTT; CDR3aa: CSAIRDLSNQPQHF
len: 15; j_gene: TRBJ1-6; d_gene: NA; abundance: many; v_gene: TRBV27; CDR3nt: TGTGCCAGCAGTCCAAGGACAGCGGATAATTCACCCCTCCACTTT; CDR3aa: CASSPRTADNSPLHF
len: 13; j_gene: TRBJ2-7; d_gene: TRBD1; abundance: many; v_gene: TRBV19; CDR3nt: TGTGCCAGTAGTGGGGACAGGGGCTACGAGCAGTACTTC; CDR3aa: CASSGDRGYEQYF
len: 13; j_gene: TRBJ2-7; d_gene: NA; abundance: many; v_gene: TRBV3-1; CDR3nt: TGTGCCAGCAGCCAAGTTTCGTCCTACGAGCAGTACTTC; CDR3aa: CASSQVSSYEQYF
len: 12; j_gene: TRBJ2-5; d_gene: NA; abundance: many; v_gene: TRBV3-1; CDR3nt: TGTGCCAGCAGCCTCACAAAGGAGACCCAGTACTTC; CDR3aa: CASSLTKETQYF